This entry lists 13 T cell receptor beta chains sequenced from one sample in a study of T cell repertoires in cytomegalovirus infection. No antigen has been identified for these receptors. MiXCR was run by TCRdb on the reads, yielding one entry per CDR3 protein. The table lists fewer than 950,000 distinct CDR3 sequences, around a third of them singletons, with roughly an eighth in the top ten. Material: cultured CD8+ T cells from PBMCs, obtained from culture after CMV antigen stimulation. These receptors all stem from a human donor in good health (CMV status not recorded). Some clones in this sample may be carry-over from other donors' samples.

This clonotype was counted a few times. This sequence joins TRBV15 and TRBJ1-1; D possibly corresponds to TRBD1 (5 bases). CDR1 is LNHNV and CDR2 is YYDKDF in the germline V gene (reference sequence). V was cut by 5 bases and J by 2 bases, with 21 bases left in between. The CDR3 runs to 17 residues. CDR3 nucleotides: TGTGCCACCAGCCCGGCGGGGGTCTGGGGTAGCAACACTGAAGCTTTCTTT. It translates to CATSPAGVWGSNTEAFF.

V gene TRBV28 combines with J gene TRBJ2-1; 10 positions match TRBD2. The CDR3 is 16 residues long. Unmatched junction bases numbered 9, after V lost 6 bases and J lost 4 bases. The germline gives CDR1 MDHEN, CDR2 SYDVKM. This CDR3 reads CASSTKLAGSYNEQFF. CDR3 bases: TGTGCCAGCAGCACCAAACTAGCGGGATCATACAATGAGCAGTTCTTC.

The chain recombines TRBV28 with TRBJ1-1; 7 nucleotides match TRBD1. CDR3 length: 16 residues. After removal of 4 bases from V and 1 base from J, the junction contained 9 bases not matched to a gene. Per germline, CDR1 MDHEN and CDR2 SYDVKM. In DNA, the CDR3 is TGTGCCAGCAGTTCAATCCCGGGACAGTGGAACACTGAAGCTTTCTTT. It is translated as CASSSIPGQWNTEAFF. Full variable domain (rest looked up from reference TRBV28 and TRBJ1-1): DVKVTQSSRYLVKRTGEKVFLECVQDMDHENMFWYRQDPGLGLRLIYFSYDVKMKEKGDIPEGYSVSREKKERFSLILESASTNQTSMYLCASSSIPGQWNTEAFFGQGTRLTVV.

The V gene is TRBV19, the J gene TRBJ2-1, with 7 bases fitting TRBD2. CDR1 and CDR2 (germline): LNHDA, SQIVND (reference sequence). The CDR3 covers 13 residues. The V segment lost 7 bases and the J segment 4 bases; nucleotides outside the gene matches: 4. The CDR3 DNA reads TGTGCCAGTACCATTAGCGGGTACAATGAGCAGTTCTTC. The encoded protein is CASTISGYNEQFF. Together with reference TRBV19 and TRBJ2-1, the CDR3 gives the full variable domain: DGGITQSPKYLFRKEGQNVTLSCEQNLNHDAMYWYRQDPGQGLRLIYYSQIVNDFQKGDIAEGYSVSREKKESFPLTVTSAQKNPTAFYLCASTISGYNEQFFGPGTRLTVL.

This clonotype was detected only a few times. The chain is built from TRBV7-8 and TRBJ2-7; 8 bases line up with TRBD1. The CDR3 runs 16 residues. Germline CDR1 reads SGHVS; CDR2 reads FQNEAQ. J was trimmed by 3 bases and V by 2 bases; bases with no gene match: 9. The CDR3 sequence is CASSLYRTGSNYEQYV. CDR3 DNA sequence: TGTGCCAGCAGCTTATACCGGACAGGGAGCAACTACGAGCAGTACGTC.

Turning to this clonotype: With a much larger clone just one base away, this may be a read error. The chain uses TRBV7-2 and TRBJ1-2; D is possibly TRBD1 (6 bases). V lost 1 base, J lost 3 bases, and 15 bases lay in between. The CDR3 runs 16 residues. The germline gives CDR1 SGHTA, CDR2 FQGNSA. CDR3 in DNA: TGTGCCAGCAGCTTAGAAAGTCCGGCAGGGGACTATGGCTACACCTTC. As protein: CASSLESPAGDYGYTF.

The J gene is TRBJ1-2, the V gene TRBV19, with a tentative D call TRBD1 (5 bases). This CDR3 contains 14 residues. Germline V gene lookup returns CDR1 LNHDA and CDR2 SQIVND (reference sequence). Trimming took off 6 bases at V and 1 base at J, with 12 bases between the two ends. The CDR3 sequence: CASRGPPVNYGYTF. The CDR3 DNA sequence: TGTGCCAGTAGGGGACCGCCAGTTAACTATGGCTACACCTTC. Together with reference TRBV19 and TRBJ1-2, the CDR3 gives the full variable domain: DGGITQSPKYLFRKEGQNVTLSCEQNLNHDAMYWYRQDPGQGLRLIYYSQIVNDFQKGDIAEGYSVSREKKESFPLTVTSAQKNPTAFYLCASRGPPVNYGYTFGSGTRLTVV.

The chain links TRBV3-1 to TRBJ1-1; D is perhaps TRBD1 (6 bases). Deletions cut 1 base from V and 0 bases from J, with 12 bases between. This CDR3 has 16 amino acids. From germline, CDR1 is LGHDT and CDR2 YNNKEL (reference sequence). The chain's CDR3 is CASSQVGDTLNTEAFF. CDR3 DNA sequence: TGTGCCAGCAGCCAAGTCGGGGACACCTTGAACACTGAAGCTTTCTTT. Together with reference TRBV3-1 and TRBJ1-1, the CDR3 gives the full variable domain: DTAVSQTPKYLVTQMGNDKSIKCEQNLGHDTMYWYKQDSKKFLKIMFSYNNKELIINETVPNRFSPKSPDKAHLNLHINSLELGDSAVYFCASSQVGDTLNTEAFFGQGTRLTVV.

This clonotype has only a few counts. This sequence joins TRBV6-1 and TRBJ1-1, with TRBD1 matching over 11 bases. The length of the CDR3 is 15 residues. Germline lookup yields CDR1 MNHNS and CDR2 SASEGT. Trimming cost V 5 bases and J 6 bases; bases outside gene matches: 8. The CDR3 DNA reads TGTGCCAGCAGTCCCGGGACAGGGGGGTGGCCTGAAGCTTTCTTT. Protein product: CASSPGTGGWPEAFF.

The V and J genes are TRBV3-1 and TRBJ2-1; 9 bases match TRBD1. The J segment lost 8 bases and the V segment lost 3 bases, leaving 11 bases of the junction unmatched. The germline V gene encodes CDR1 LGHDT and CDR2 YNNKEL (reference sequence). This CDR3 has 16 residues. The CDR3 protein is CASSHRTGTGWDEQFF. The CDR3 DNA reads TGTGCCAGCAGCCACCGAACCGGGACAGGGTGGGATGAGCAGTTCTTC.

The CDR3 loop reads CASRRGRGELFF. In DNA form, the CDR3 reads TGTGCCAGCCGTAGGGGGCGCGGGGAGCTGTTTTTT. V gene TRBV2 combines with J gene TRBJ2-2; 7 nucleotides match TRBD1. The CDR3 covers 12 residues. V trimming: 8 bases; J trimming: 7 bases; junction bases outside the gene matches: 4. The germline V gene has CDR1 SNHLY and CDR2 FYNNEI. Supplemented by reference TRBV2 and TRBJ2-2, the full variable domain reads EPEVTQTPSHQVTQMGQEVILRCVPISNHLYFYWYRQILGQKVEFLVSFYNNEISEKSEIFDDQFSVERPDGSNFTLKIRSTKLEDSAMYFCASRRGRGELFFGEGSRLTVL.

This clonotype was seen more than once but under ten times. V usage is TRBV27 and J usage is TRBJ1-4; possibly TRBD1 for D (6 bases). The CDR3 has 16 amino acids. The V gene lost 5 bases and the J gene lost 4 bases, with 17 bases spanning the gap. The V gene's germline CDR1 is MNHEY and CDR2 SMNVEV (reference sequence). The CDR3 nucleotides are TGTGCCAGCAGTCTCCATCCGGGGGCGGTTAATGAAAAACTGTTTTTT. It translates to CASSLHPGAVNEKLFF.

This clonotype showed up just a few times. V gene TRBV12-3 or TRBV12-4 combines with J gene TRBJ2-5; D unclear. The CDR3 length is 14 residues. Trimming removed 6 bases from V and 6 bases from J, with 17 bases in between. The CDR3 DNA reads TGTGCCAGCAGGCCATACGGTGAAGGAAAGACCCAGTACTTC. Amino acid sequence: CASRPYGEGKTQYF.